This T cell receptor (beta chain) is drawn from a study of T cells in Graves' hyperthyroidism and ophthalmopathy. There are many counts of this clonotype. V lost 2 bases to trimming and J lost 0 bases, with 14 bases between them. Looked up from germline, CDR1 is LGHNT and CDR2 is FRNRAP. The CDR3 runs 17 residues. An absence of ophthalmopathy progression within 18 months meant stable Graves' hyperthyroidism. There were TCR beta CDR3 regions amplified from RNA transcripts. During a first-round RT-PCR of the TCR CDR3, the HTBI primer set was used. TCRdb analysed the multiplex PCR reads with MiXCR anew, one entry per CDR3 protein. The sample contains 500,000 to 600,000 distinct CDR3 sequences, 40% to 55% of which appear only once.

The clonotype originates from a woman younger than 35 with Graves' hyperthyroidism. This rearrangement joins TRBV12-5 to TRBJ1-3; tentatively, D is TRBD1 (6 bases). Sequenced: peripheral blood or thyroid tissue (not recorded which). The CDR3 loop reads CASGLPHRTASGNTIYF. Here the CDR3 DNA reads TGTGCTAGTGGTTTGCCTCACAGGACAGCCTCTGGAAACACCATATATTTT.